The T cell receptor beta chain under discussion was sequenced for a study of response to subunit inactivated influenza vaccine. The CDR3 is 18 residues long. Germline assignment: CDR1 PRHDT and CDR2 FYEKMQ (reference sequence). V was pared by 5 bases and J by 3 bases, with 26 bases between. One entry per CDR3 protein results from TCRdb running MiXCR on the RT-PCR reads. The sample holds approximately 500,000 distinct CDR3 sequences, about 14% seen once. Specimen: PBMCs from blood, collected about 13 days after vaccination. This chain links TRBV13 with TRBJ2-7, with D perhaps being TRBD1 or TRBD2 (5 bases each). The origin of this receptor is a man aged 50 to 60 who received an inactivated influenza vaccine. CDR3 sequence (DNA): TGTGCCAGCAGCCAACTAGAACCGACAGCGAAAGGGCTCTACGAGCAGTACTTC. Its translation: CASSQLEPTAKGLYEQYF.